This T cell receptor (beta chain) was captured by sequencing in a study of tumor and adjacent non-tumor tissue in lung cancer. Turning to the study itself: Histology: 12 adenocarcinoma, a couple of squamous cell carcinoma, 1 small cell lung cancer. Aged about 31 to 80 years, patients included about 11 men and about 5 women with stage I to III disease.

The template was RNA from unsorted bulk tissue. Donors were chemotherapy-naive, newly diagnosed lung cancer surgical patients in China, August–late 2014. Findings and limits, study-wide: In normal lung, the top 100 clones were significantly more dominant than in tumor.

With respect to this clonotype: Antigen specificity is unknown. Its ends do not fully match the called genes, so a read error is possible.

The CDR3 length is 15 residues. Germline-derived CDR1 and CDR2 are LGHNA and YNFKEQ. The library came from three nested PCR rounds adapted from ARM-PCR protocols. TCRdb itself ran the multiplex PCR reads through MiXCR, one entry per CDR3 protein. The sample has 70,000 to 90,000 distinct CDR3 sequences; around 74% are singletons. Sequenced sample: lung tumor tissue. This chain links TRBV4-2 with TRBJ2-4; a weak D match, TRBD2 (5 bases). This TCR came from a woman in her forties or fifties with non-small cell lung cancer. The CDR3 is CASSQDLGGQNIQCF. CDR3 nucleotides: TGTGCCAGTAGCCAAGATTTAGGAGGCCAAAACATTCAGTGCTTC.